This entry lists 19 T cell receptor beta chains sequenced from one sample in a study of CD8+ T cells in alopecia areata. Following extraction, RNA underwent reverse transcription to cDNA, which served as the sequencing template. Profiled with immunoSEQ multiplex PCR; TCRdb holds only in-frame clones, not every one. The data hold about 42,000 clones, with more than 90% observed a single time. Treatment in this sample: oral pan-JAK inhibitor, 5-10 mg twice daily. The input for sequencing was CD8+ T cells sorted from blood, taken at week 24, from a patient treated with tofacitinib. The receptors come from a human donor with alopecia areata.

The chain joins TRBV7-9 to TRBJ2-1; weak D call: TRBD2 (7 bases). The CDR3 extends over 13 amino acids. V was clipped by 5 bases and J by 6 bases, with 11 bases between them. The germline gives CDR1 SEHNR, CDR2 FQNEAQ (reference sequence). The chain's CDR3 is CASSLGGLNEQFF. CDR3 bases: TGTGCCAGCAGCCTGGGGGGGCTCAATGAGCAGTTCTTC.

This chain joins TRBV6-4 and TRBJ2-3; 7 bases agree with TRBD1. Trimming took 5 bases from V and 2 from J; bases not matched to a gene: 7. This CDR3 is built from 15 residues. CDR1 is MRHNA and CDR2 is SNTAGT in the germline V gene. DNA of the CDR3: TGTGCCAGCAGTTTAGTACAGGGGCTCACAGATACGCAGTATTTT. Its translation is CASSLVQGLTDTQYF.

The chain uses TRBV7-8 and TRBJ2-7, with 9 bases aligning to TRBD1. CDR1 is SGHVS and CDR2 is FQNEAQ in the germline V gene. The CDR3 is 16 residues long. J gave up 4 bases and V 3 bases, and 10 bases lay outside the gene matches. The CDR3 coding sequence is TGTGCCAGCAGCTTTAGGACAGGGGCCGCTGGTTACGAGCAGTACTTC. It yields the protein CASSFRTGAAGYEQYF.

The V and J genes are TRBV4-1 and TRBJ2-3; 11 bases are a match to TRBD2. Germline CDR1 is MGHRA and CDR2 is YSYEKL. This CDR3 is built from 15 residues. V shed 4 bases, J shed 0 bases, and the junction held 0 bases outside the gene matches. CDR3 residues: CASSRLAGSTDTQYF. The CDR3 DNA sequence: TGCGCCAGCAGCCGACTAGCGGGGAGCACAGATACGCAGTATTTT.

The table lists this clone with a few counts. V and J are TRBV10-3 and TRBJ2-5; TRBD1 is a possible D gene (5 bases). The germline V gene encodes CDR1 ENHRY and CDR2 SYGVKD. Trimming left V 3 bases short and J 1 base short, with 15 bases between. The CDR3 runs to 16 residues. In DNA, the CDR3 is TGTGCCATCAGTGAATCTACTCAGGGATTCCAAGAGACCCAGTACTTC. Encoded protein: CAISESTQGFQETQYF.

The chain employs TRBV28 and TRBJ2-7; unclear D gene. V gave up 8 bases and J gave up 0 bases, with 5 bases separating them. The CDR3 sequence is 11 residues long. The germline V gene encodes CDR1 MDHEN and CDR2 SYDVKM. CDR3 region: CASGDSYEQYF. The CDR3 nucleotides read TGTGCCAGCGGGGACTCCTACGAGCAGTACTTC.

The chain employs TRBV7-9 and TRBJ2-2; D might be TRBD2 (5 bases). V was shortened by 0 bases and J by 3 bases, with 20 bases between the two germline ends. CDR3 length: 19 residues. Germline-derived CDR1 and CDR2 are SEHNR and FQNEAQ (reference sequence). The CDR3 region is CASSLAPVGDRRDTGELFF. Written as DNA, the CDR3 is TGTGCCAGCAGCTTAGCACCCGTCGGGGATCGTCGGGACACCGGGGAGCTGTTTTTT.

This clone was seen only once. The rearrangement joins TRBV2 to TRBJ2-4; D uncertain. The CDR3 length is 15 residues. Trimming took off 5 bases at V and 0 bases at J, with 11 bases between the two ends. The germline V gene has CDR1 SNHLY and CDR2 FYNNEI. The CDR3 DNA follows: TGTGCCAGCAGTAAGGTCACGGTAGCCAAAAACATTCAGTACTTC. As protein: CASSKVTVAKNIQYF.

The rearrangement uses TRBV4-3 and TRBJ2-7, with 10 bases lining up with TRBD1. Trimming took 0 bases from V and 8 from J; bases not matched to a gene: 7. From germline, CDR1 is LGHNA and CDR2 YSLEER. This CDR3 is built from 15 residues. CDR3 sequence reads: CASSQDRGTGVQQYF. The CDR3 DNA reads TGCGCCAGCAGCCAAGATCGAGGGACAGGGGTACAGCAGTACTTC.

V is TRBV19 and J is TRBJ2-2; no clear D. Trimming left V 0 bases short and J 0 bases short, with 20 bases between. The CDR3 is made up of 20 amino acids. Looked up from germline, CDR1 is LNHDA and CDR2 is SQIVND (reference sequence). Here the CDR3 reads CASSIDLVERVRSNTGELFF. The CDR3 DNA reads as TGTGCCAGTAGTATAGATCTGGTAGAACGGGTGCGGTCGAACACCGGGGAGCTGTTTTTT.

This chain joins TRBV2 and TRBJ2-3; D is unclear. The CDR3 is 12 residues long. The ends were cut back, 3 bases at V and 6 bases at J, with 7 bases in the middle. Germline loops: CDR1 SNHLY, CDR2 FYNNEI. The CDR3 DNA follows: TGTGCCAGCAGTGAGGGTAGTGATACGCAGTATTTT. Translated, it gives CASSEGSDTQYF.

This sequence joins TRBV28 and TRBJ2-3, with TRBD1 matching over 7 bases. The CDR3 covers 14 residues. V lost 5 bases and J lost 2; bases outside the gene matches: 4. CDR1 is MDHEN and CDR2 is SYDVKM in the germline V gene. CDR3 residues: CASSPDRDTDTQYF. As DNA, the CDR3 is TGTGCCAGCAGTCCCGACAGGGACACAGATACGCAGTATTTT.

This clone was counted only a few times. The chain employs TRBV7-9 and TRBJ2-3, with TRBD2 identical over 8 bases. V gave up 6 bases and J gave up 1 base; unmatched junction bases: 0. This CDR3 spans 13 amino acids. In germline, CDR1 is SEHNR, CDR2 FQNEAQ (reference sequence). The CDR3 DNA reads as TGTGCCAGCAGGCGGGGGGGCACAGATACGCAGTATTTT. Translation gives CASRRGGTDTQYF.

The gene calls are TRBV10-3 and TRBJ2-5; D gene uncertain. V lost 2 bases, J lost 2 bases, and 9 bases lay in between. The CDR3 totals 14 residues. Germline-derived CDR1 and CDR2 are ENHRY and SYGVKD. The CDR3 loop is CAISEGWGQETQYF. In DNA, the CDR3 is TGTGCCATCAGTGAGGGGTGGGGTCAAGAGACCCAGTACTTC.

The gene calls are TRBV7-9 and TRBJ2-5; TRBD2 is a possible D gene (5 bases). Germline V lookup: CDR1 SEHNR, CDR2 FQNEAQ (reference sequence). The CDR3 covers 14 residues. The V gene lost 2 bases and the J gene lost 3 bases, with 10 bases spanning the gap. The CDR3 sequence: CASSLLSGKETQYF. DNA of the CDR3: TGTGCCAGCAGCTTATTATCGGGGAAAGAGACCCAGTACTTC.

The V call is TRBV4-2, the J call TRBJ2-1; 8 nucleotides line up with TRBD2. Germline V gene sequence: CDR1 LGHNA, CDR2 YNFKEQ. This CDR3 region has 15 residues. The ends lost 1 base at V and 6 bases at J; junction bases unmatched: 5. CDR3 bases: TGTGCCAGCAGCCAAGGGCGGGGGGACTTCAATGAGCAGTTCTTC. Its translation is CASSQGRGDFNEQFF.

This clone has a single count. V gene TRBV7-9 combines with J gene TRBJ2-4; possible D gene TRBD2, 7 bases. Germline V CDR1 and CDR2: SEHNR, FQNEAQ (reference sequence). V shed 5 bases and J shed 3 bases, with 14 bases lying between them. This CDR3 is 15 amino acids long. The DNA of the CDR3 is TGTGCCAGCAGCCGCGCGGGGGACATCAAAAACATTCAGTACTTC. It specifies CASSRAGDIKNIQYF.

The rearrangement joins TRBV25-1 to TRBJ2-7; D is perhaps TRBD1 or TRBD2 (5 bases each). From germline, CDR1 is MGHDK and CDR2 SYGVNS. The CDR3 runs 15 residues. V was trimmed by 1 base and J by 6 bases, leaving 16 bases between them. Written as DNA, the CDR3 is TGTGCCAGCAGTGAATTGGGGACGCCGGGTGGCGAGCAGTACTTC. Translation: CASSELGTPGGEQYF.

This CDR3 is CASSVEASGGFNEQFF. The CDR3 coding sequence is TGTGCCAGCAGCGTAGAGGCTAGCGGGGGTTTCAATGAGCAGTTCTTC. The chain links TRBV9 to TRBJ2-1; 10 bases match TRBD2. After removal of 0 bases from V and 6 bases from J, the junction contained 6 bases not matched to a gene. The CDR3 runs 16 residues. CDR1 and CDR2 (germline): SGDLS, YYNGEE. Full variable domain (rest looked up from reference TRBV9 and TRBJ2-1): DSGVTQTPKHLITATGQRVTLRCSPRSGDLSVYWYQQSLDQGLQFLIQYYNGEERAKGNILERFSAQQFPDLHSELNLSSLELGDSALYFCASSVEASGGFNEQFFGPGTRLTVL.